This is a list of T cell receptor beta chains from one sample in a study of T cells in tuberculosis. TCRdb keeps only in-frame clones here, not all; method: immunoSEQ multiplex PCR. The sample includes approximately 31,000 clones, roughly 86% of them seen just once. The specimen comprised PBMCs, sampled at tuberculosis diagnosis. The receptor source for this set is an adult with tuberculosis. Both conserved end residues are part of each CDR3. Each record gives: D gene, V gene, clone size, J gene, CDR3 DNA, CDR3 protein. A D gene is named only where the DNA matches it firmly. Clone size, where shown, is once, few, many, or a class for clones that have expanded.

d_gene: NA
v_gene: TRBV10-3
abundance: NA
j_gene: TRBJ1-1
CDR3nt: TGTGCCGCAGAGACGCCAGATTTAGGAGGTGAAGCTTTCTTT
CDR3aa: CAAETPDLGGEAFF

d_gene: TRBD1
v_gene: TRBV7-9
abundance: NA
j_gene: TRBJ1-1
CDR3nt: TGTGCCAGTCTCGAAGAGTGGATTTGGGACAGGGGGAACACTGAAGCTTTCTTT
CDR3aa: CASLEEWIWDRGNTEAFF

d_gene: TRBD2
v_gene: TRBV27
abundance: NA
j_gene: TRBJ2-2
CDR3nt: TGTGCCAGCAGTATATTCGGGACTAGCGCTAACACCGGGGAGCTGTTTTTT
CDR3aa: CASSIFGTSANTGELFF

d_gene: TRBD1
v_gene: TRBV30
abundance: few
j_gene: TRBJ1-4
CDR3nt: TGTGCCTGGAGTGGCCGGGACAGGGGGCTGGCAACTAATGAAAAACTGTTTTTT
CDR3aa: CAWSGRDRGLATNEKLFF

d_gene: TRBD1
v_gene: TRBV5-1
abundance: NA
j_gene: TRBJ2-5
CDR3nt: TGCGCCAGCAGCTACACAGGGGGCGTCGAGACCCAGTACTTC
CDR3aa: CASSYTGGVETQYF

d_gene: TRBD2
v_gene: TRBV4-1
abundance: NA
j_gene: TRBJ2-1
CDR3nt: TGCGCCAGCAGCCAAGCCGGGGGGGGGACTAGCGGGAGAAATGAGCAGTTCTTC
CDR3aa: CASSQAGGGTSGRNEQFF

d_gene: NA
v_gene: TRBV11-2
abundance: NA
j_gene: TRBJ2-7
CDR3nt: TGTGCCAGCAGCAGAACAGGGTTCTACGAGCAGTACTTC
CDR3aa: CASSRTGFYEQYF

d_gene: NA
v_gene: TRBV12-2
abundance: few
j_gene: TRBJ2-7
CDR3nt: TGTGCAAGTCGCCCAGTGTTGGGGCGGATTTACGAGCAGTACTTC
CDR3aa: CASRPVLGRIYEQYF

d_gene: NA
v_gene: TRBV6-5
abundance: NA
j_gene: TRBJ1-4
CDR3nt: TGTGCCAGCAGTTCCTCCCTTGACAGGCTAAAACTGTTTTTT
CDR3aa: CASSSSLDRLKLFF

d_gene: TRBD2
v_gene: TRBV6-5
abundance: NA
j_gene: TRBJ2-7
CDR3nt: TGTGCCAGCAGTTACCCCGGGGGGGGGCGGGCCGAGCAGTACTTC
CDR3aa: CASSYPGGGRAEQYF

d_gene: TRBD2
v_gene: TRBV9
abundance: NA
j_gene: TRBJ2-3
CDR3nt: TGTGCCAGCAGCGTAGGGACCCTTGGGGGTGCGGGGGGGTTAACAGATACGCAGTATTTT
CDR3aa: CASSVGTLGGAGGLTDTQYF

d_gene: TRBD1
v_gene: TRBV28
abundance: NA
j_gene: TRBJ2-6
CDR3nt: TGTGCCAGCAGGGGGGACAGGACTGGGGCCAACGTCCTGACTTTC
CDR3aa: CASRGDRTGANVLTF

d_gene: TRBD1
v_gene: TRBV18
abundance: once
j_gene: TRBJ2-5
CDR3nt: TGTGCCAGCTCATCACAGGGGGAGAGGGGAGAGACCCAGTACTTC
CDR3aa: CASSSQGERGETQYF

d_gene: NA
v_gene: TRBV19
abundance: NA
j_gene: TRBJ1-1
CDR3nt: TGTGCCAGTAGTATAGGAGAACAGATGAACACTGAAGCTTTCTTT
CDR3aa: CASSIGEQMNTEAFF

d_gene: TRBD1
v_gene: TRBV12-5
abundance: NA
j_gene: TRBJ1-3
CDR3nt: TGTGCTAGTGCTCCGAGGGCGGGACAGGACTCTGGAAACACCATATATTTT
CDR3aa: CASAPRAGQDSGNTIYF

d_gene: NA
v_gene: TRBV5-1
abundance: NA
j_gene: TRBJ1-1
CDR3nt: TGCGCCAGCAGCTTCGCCGGAGGGACTGAAGCTTTCTTT
CDR3aa: CASSFAGGTEAFF

d_gene: NA
v_gene: TRBV7-8
abundance: NA
j_gene: TRBJ1-6
CDR3nt: TGTGCCAGCAGCTTATTGGCAGGGGAATCACCCCTCCACTTT
CDR3aa: CASSLLAGESPLHF

d_gene: TRBD2
v_gene: TRBV7-3
abundance: NA
j_gene: TRBJ2-3
CDR3nt: TGTGCCAGCAGCTCACGCGGGGGGATAACAGATACGCAGTATTTT
CDR3aa: CASSSRGGITDTQYF

d_gene: TRBD2
v_gene: TRBV9
abundance: NA
j_gene: TRBJ2-2
CDR3nt: TGTGCCAGCAGCGTAGAGGTAGCGGGGATATACACCGGGGAGCTGTTTTTT
CDR3aa: CASSVEVAGIYTGELFF

d_gene: TRBD1
v_gene: TRBV14
abundance: NA
j_gene: TRBJ1-4
CDR3nt: TGTGCCAGCAGCCATTGGGGACAGGGGACTAATGAAAAACTGTTTTTT
CDR3aa: CASSHWGQGTNEKLFF

d_gene: TRBD1
v_gene: TRBV30
abundance: NA
j_gene: TRBJ1-1
CDR3nt: TGTGCCTGGAGTGGGACAGGGACGTCTGAAGCTTTCTTT
CDR3aa: CAWSGTGTSEAFF

d_gene: NA
v_gene: TRBV11-2
abundance: few
j_gene: TRBJ2-7
CDR3nt: TGTGCCAGCAGTCCGTGGCGGACCTACGAGCAGTACTTC
CDR3aa: CASSPWRTYEQYF

d_gene: NA
v_gene: TRBV29-1
abundance: once
j_gene: TRBJ1-1
CDR3nt: TGCACCTATATGGACAACCAAGAAGCTTTCTTT
CDR3aa: CTYMDNQEAFF

d_gene: NA
v_gene: TRBV2
abundance: NA
j_gene: TRBJ2-7
CDR3nt: TGTGCCAGCTTATATCGACCGGGGGAGCAGTACTTC
CDR3aa: CASLYRPGEQYF

d_gene: NA
v_gene: TRBV29-1
abundance: once
j_gene: TRBJ1-1
CDR3nt: TGCAGCGTTGGAACTTTGCAGGAACTTCCCGTCACTGAAGCTTTCTTT
CDR3aa: CSVGTLQELPVTEAFF

d_gene: TRBD1
v_gene: TRBV11-2
abundance: once
j_gene: TRBJ1-2
CDR3nt: TGTGCCAGCACCCCGCTTAGGGGGCGCAGGTATGGCTACACCTTC
CDR3aa: CASTPLRGRRYGYTF

d_gene: NA
v_gene: TRBV30
abundance: NA
j_gene: TRBJ2-5
CDR3nt: TGTGCCTGGAGCCAGGTTCAAGAGACCCAGTACTTC
CDR3aa: CAWSQVQETQYF

d_gene: TRBD1
v_gene: TRBV12-5
abundance: NA
j_gene: TRBJ1-2
CDR3nt: TGTGCTAGTGGTTTGGGAGGACAGGGAGGCTATGGCTACACCTTC
CDR3aa: CASGLGGQGGYGYTF

d_gene: NA
v_gene: TRBV15
abundance: NA
j_gene: TRBJ1-1
CDR3nt: TGTGCCACCAGCAGAGAGCCAGGGCGGAACACTGAAGCTTTCTTT
CDR3aa: CATSREPGRNTEAFF

d_gene: TRBD1
v_gene: TRBV28
abundance: NA
j_gene: TRBJ2-7
CDR3nt: TGTGCCAGCAGCCCCCGGAAAGGACAGGCCTACGAGCAGTACTTC
CDR3aa: CASSPRKGQAYEQYF

d_gene: NA
v_gene: TRBV28
abundance: NA
j_gene: TRBJ2-7
CDR3nt: TGTGCCAGCAATGCGGAAGCCTACGAGCAGTACTTC
CDR3aa: CASNAEAYEQYF

d_gene: NA
v_gene: TRBV18
abundance: NA
j_gene: TRBJ2-7
CDR3nt: TGTGCCAGCTCACCTGGGGCAGGGAGGTCCTACGAGCAGTACTTC
CDR3aa: CASSPGAGRSYEQYF

d_gene: TRBD2
v_gene: TRBV15
abundance: once
j_gene: TRBJ2-5
CDR3nt: TGTGCCACCAGCAGAGCCGGACTAGCGGGCCAAGAGACCCAGTACTTC
CDR3aa: CATSRAGLAGQETQYF

d_gene: TRBD1
v_gene: TRBV4-1
abundance: NA
j_gene: TRBJ2-7
CDR3nt: TGCGCCAGCAGCCAAGGACAGGGCCGGGAGCAGTACTTC
CDR3aa: CASSQGQGREQYF

d_gene: TRBD2
v_gene: TRBV25-1
abundance: NA
j_gene: TRBJ2-7
CDR3nt: TGTGCCAGCAGTGAAACGGGGGGATTTCGCTCCTACGAGCAGTACTTC
CDR3aa: CASSETGGFRSYEQYF

d_gene: TRBD2
v_gene: TRBV5-1
abundance: NA
j_gene: TRBJ2-3
CDR3nt: TGCGCCAGCAGCCCCGCGCGGGGTGGCGGGGGGGCCCAAGATACGCAGTATTTT
CDR3aa: CASSPARGGGGAQDTQYF

d_gene: NA
v_gene: TRBV9
abundance: NA
j_gene: TRBJ2-6
CDR3nt: TGTGCCAGCACCGAGTATTTAACTGGGGCCAACGTCCTGACTTTC
CDR3aa: CASTEYLTGANVLTF

d_gene: TRBD1
v_gene: TRBV28
abundance: NA
j_gene: TRBJ2-7
CDR3nt: TGTGCCATCCGACAGGGGTTCTCCTACGAGCAGTACTTC
CDR3aa: CAIRQGFSYEQYF

d_gene: TRBD2
v_gene: TRBV11-2
abundance: NA
j_gene: TRBJ2-5
CDR3nt: TGTGCCAGCAGCTTAGACAGCGGGGAAGAGACCCAGTACTTC
CDR3aa: CASSLDSGEETQYF

d_gene: NA
v_gene: TRBV11-3
abundance: NA
j_gene: TRBJ2-7
CDR3nt: TGTGCCAGCAGCACCTCCGGGACTGGGAAGGACGAGCAGTACTTC
CDR3aa: CASSTSGTGKDEQYF

d_gene: NA
v_gene: TRBV27
abundance: NA
j_gene: TRBJ2-4
CDR3nt: NA
CDR3aa: CASSLVGGGSFF

d_gene: NA
v_gene: TRBV21-1
abundance: NA
j_gene: TRBJ2-7
CDR3nt: TGTGCCAGCAGCAAAGGCCTAGCGGATATATACGAGCAGTACTTC
CDR3aa: CASSKGLADIYEQYF

d_gene: TRBD1
v_gene: TRBV29-1
abundance: NA
j_gene: TRBJ2-2
CDR3nt: TGCAGCGTTCAAGACAGGGTGAACACCGGGGAGCTGTTTTTT
CDR3aa: CSVQDRVNTGELFF

d_gene: NA
v_gene: TRBV30
abundance: NA
j_gene: TRBJ2-5
CDR3nt: TGTGCCTGGAGTGGACTTGGGCGGGAAGAGACCCAGTACTTC
CDR3aa: CAWSGLGREETQYF

d_gene: NA
v_gene: TRBV28
abundance: NA
j_gene: TRBJ2-7
CDR3nt: TGTGCCAGCAGGCCGGAGGTGAGTCCCTCCTACGAGCAGTACTTC
CDR3aa: CASRPEVSPSYEQYF